These 5 T cell receptor beta chains came from one sample sequenced in a study of coeliac disease. Repertoires were generated with immunoSEQ multiplex PCR, while TCRdb's copy carries only in-frame clones and drops some. Found here are under 10,000 clones, around three fifths of them singletons; the top ten hold around 10%. Material for sequencing was intraepithelial lymphocytes from the gut. These TCRs come from a woman aged 55-75 years with celiac disease.

This clone was seen more than once but under ten times. V and J are TRBV28 and TRBJ2-5, with D perhaps TRBD1 (7 bases). The CDR3 loop spans 14 amino acids. V lost 7 bases and J 5 bases, leaving 17 bases between the germline ends. Germline V gene sequence: CDR1 MDHEN, CDR2 SYDVKM. CDR3 residues: CASTKAGTVETQYF. CDR3 sequence (DNA): TGTGCCAGCACCAAGGCGGGGACAGTGGAGACCCAGTACTTC.

This clone was observed a handful of times. CDR3: CAIHIGPGKLFF. CDR3 coding DNA: TGTGCCATTCACATTGGTCCCGGGAAACTGTTTTTT. The chain recombines TRBV5-4 with TRBJ1-4, with D unresolved. V was cut by 9 bases and J by 11 bases, with 17 bases left in between. From germline, CDR1 is SGHNT and CDR2 YYREEE (reference sequence). This CDR3 region has 12 residues.

The CDR3 DNA reads TGTGCCAGCAGCTTCGGAGGTGGGGGCTACACCTTC. Translated: CASSFGGGGYTF. The rearrangement joins TRBV6-5 to TRBJ1-2; D gene ambiguous. Germline CDR1 MNHEY, CDR2 SVGAGI. The CDR3 is 12 residues long. The ends were cut back, 6 bases at V and 8 bases at J, with 13 bases in the middle.

In this sample, this clone is medium-sized. V usage is TRBV28 and J usage is TRBJ2-1; tentatively, D is TRBD2 (5 bases). The V end lost 3 bases, the J end lost 4 bases, and 7 bases lay between the germline ends. The CDR3 runs to 13 residues. Germline assignment: CDR1 MDHEN and CDR2 SYDVKM. The CDR3 DNA is TGTGCCAGCAGTTTGGGCGGGTACAATGAGCAGTTCTTC. It translates to CASSLGGYNEQFF.

CDR3 residues: CASSDNPYYGYTF. The CDR3, as DNA: TGTGCCAGTAGCGACAATCCCTACTATGGCTACACCTTC. The chain links TRBV19 to TRBJ1-2; D not resolved. Germline V CDR1 and CDR2: LNHDA, SQIVND (reference sequence). The CDR3 is 13 amino acids. Trimming removed 6 bases at V and 3 bases at J, with 11 bases between.